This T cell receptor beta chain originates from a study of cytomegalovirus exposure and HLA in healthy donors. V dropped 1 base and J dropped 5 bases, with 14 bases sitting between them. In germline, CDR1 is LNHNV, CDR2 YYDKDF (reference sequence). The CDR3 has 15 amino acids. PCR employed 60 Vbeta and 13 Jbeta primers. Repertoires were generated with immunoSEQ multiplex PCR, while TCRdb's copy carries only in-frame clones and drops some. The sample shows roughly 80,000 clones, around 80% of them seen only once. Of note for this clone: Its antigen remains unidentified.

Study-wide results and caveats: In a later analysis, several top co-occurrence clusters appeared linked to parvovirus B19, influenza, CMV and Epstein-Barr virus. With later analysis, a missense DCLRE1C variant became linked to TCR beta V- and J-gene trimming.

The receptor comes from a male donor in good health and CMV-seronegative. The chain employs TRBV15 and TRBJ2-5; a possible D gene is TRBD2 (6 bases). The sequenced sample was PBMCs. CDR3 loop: CATSRGGESSETQYF. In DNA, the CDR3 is TGTGCCACCAGCAGAGGCGGGGAATCTTCGGAGACCCAGTACTTC.